One sample yielded the 5 T cell receptor beta chains listed below, sequenced in a study of patients and donors after allogeneic stem cell transplantation. MiXCR was run by TCRdb on the RT-PCR reads, yielding one entry per CDR3 protein. Of about 24,000 distinct CDR3 sequences listed, approximately 28% are singletons. Input material: blood, either unsorted or a sorted T cell fraction (not recorded which). The receptors come from a human donor who was either an allogeneic HSCT recipient or a stem cell or donor lymphocyte infusion donor (not recorded which). It is not recorded whose cells these are; they may come from a transplant donor.

Only a few counts were recorded for this clonotype. The V and J genes are TRBV6-1 and TRBJ1-2; TRBD1 agrees at 8 bases. Trimming at V came to 3 bases and at J to 7 bases, leaving 7 bases not matched to a gene. CDR3 length: 14 amino acids. Germline loops: CDR1 MNHNS, CDR2 SASEGT. Written as DNA, the CDR3 is TGTGCCAGCAGTGAGGGACAGGTTCCGGGTGGCTACACCTTC. This gives the protein CASSEGQVPGGYTF.

This clonotype was observed many times. The CDR3 protein is CASSLTFAEAFF. In DNA form, the CDR3 reads TGTGCCAGCAGTTTGACATTTGCTGAAGCTTTCTTT. The rearrangement uses TRBV12-3 or TRBV12-4 and TRBJ1-1; D uncertain. This CDR3 is 12 amino acids long. Trimming took 3 bases from V and 6 from J, leaving 8 bases between them.

The chain is built from TRBV5-1 and TRBJ1-6; 7 bases fit TRBD1. With 0 bases clipped from V and 10 bases from J, the junction kept 10 bases outside the gene matches. Germline V gene lookup returns CDR1 SGHRS and CDR2 YFSETQ. This CDR3 contains 16 residues. CDR3 loop: CASSLGPSTGSSPLHF. CDR3 bases: TGCGCCAGCAGCTTGGGACCCTCGACAGGGAGCTCACCCCTCCACTTT.

This clonotype was seen a few times. The chain couples TRBV5-1 to TRBJ1-2; 7 positions agree with TRBD1. Germline CDR1 SGHRS, CDR2 YFSETQ. The CDR3 sequence is 14 residues long. Trimming at V came to 0 bases and at J to 4 bases, leaving 3 bases not matched to a gene. The CDR3 spells CASSLAGGIYGYTF. In DNA form, the CDR3 reads TGCGCCAGCAGCTTGGCAGGGGGAATCTATGGCTACACCTTC.

The rearrangement uses TRBV18 and TRBJ2-1, with TRBD2 identical over 9 bases. With V trimmed by 2 bases and J by 4 bases, 6 bases remained unmatched. Germline CDR1 is KGHSH and CDR2 is LQKENI. The CDR3 is made up of 16 amino acids. CDR3 sequence: CASSPGLAGRYNEQFF. In DNA, the CDR3 is TGTGCCAGCTCACCAGGTCTAGCGGGGAGGTACAATGAGCAGTTCTTC.